These T cell receptor beta chains were read from a single sample in a study of CD8 T cells in ankylosing spondylitis. MiXCR was run by TCRdb on the 5' RACE reads, yielding one entry per CDR3 protein. The table shows roughly 40,000 distinct CDR3 sequences, with 3% to 4% occurring only once. Sequenced: blood, either unsorted or a sorted T cell fraction (not recorded which). The receptors come from a female donor with ankylosing spondylitis or in good health (not recorded which). Both conserved end residues are part of each CDR3. Fields, in order: clone size, D gene, V gene, CDR3 length, J gene, CDR3 DNA, CDR3 protein. A D gene is named only where the DNA matches it firmly. Size tells how often a clone was seen (once, few, many) or the class of an expanded clone, and some rows leave it out.

size: -; D: TRBD1; V: TRBV9; length: 20; J: TRBJ2-6; DNA: TGTGCCAGCAGCCCCAAGCCCCCCCGGGACAGGGGCTCTGGGGCCAACGTCCTGACTTTC; CDR3: CASSPKPPRDRGSGANVLTF
size: many; D: TRBD2; V: TRBV25-1; length: 16; J: TRBJ2-7; DNA: TGTGCCAGCAGTGAATCGGGTCTAGCGGGGGCGTACGAGCAGTACTTC; CDR3: CASSESGLAGAYEQYF
size: many; D: -; V: TRBV9; length: 13; J: TRBJ1-2; DNA: TGTGCCAGCAGCGTCGAGGGGCACTATGGCTACACCTTC; CDR3: CASSVEGHYGYTF
size: many; D: TRBD2; V: TRBV9; length: 14; J: TRBJ2-1; DNA: TGTGCCAGCAGCGTAGAAATCGGGGGGAATGAGCAGTTCTTC; CDR3: CASSVEIGGNEQFF
size: many; D: TRBD1; V: TRBV20-1; length: 12; J: TRBJ1-1; DNA: TGCAACTTGACAGGGATGGAGGCTGAAGCTTTCTTT; CDR3: CNLTGMEAEAFF
size: many; D: TRBD1; V: TRBV9; length: 16; J: TRBJ2-1; DNA: TGTGCCAGCAGCGTAGTAGGGACAGGGCTCGCCGATGAGCAGTTCTTC; CDR3: CASSVVGTGLADEQFF
size: many; D: TRBD1; V: TRBV9; length: 18; J: TRBJ1-3; DNA: TGTGCCAGCAGCTTCCCCCGGGACAGGGGGACGGCTGGAAACACCATATATTTT; CDR3: CASSFPRDRGTAGNTIYF
size: many; D: -; V: TRBV9; length: 15; J: TRBJ1-5; DNA: TGTGCCAGCAGCCCCTCCGGGACCCAGAATCAGCCCCAGCATTTT; CDR3: CASSPSGTQNQPQHF
size: few; D: TRBD2; V: TRBV9; length: 15; J: TRBJ2-3; DNA: TGTGCCAGCAGCGTAGGATGGGGAGGGCAAGATACGCAGTATTTT; CDR3: CASSVGWGGQDTQYF
size: many; D: -; V: TRBV9; length: 17; J: TRBJ1-4; DNA: TGTGCCAGCAGCGTAGAGCCCTCGGGACAAGTTAATGAAAAACTGTTTTTT; CDR3: CASSVEPSGQVNEKLFF
size: many; D: -; V: TRBV9; length: 19; J: TRBJ2-5; DNA: TGTGCCAGCAGCCCCCATGTTGGCGGAAGAATGACTAACCAAGAGACCCAGTACTTC; CDR3: CASSPHVGGRMTNQETQYF
size: many; D: -; V: TRBV9; length: 18; J: TRBJ2-1; DNA: TGTGCCAGCAGCCCACGTCCTGTGGGGACGTCTTCGTACAATGAGCAGTTCTTC; CDR3: CASSPRPVGTSSYNEQFF
size: many; D: -; V: TRBV9; length: 13; J: TRBJ1-2; DNA: TGTGCCAGCAGCGGAGTCTATAACTATGGCTACACCTTC; CDR3: CASSGVYNYGYTF
size: many; D: TRBD2; V: TRBV9; length: 15; J: TRBJ2-2; DNA: TGTGCCAGCAGCGTAGCAGCGGGGGGGTCCGGGGAGCTGTTTTTT; CDR3: CASSVAAGGSGELFF
size: many; D: -; V: TRBV9; length: 13; J: TRBJ1-2; DNA: TGTGCCAGCAGCGTAGGGGGAGGGATCGGCTACACCTTC; CDR3: CASSVGGGIGYTF
size: few; D: -; V: TRBV9; length: 16; J: TRBJ2-1; DNA: TGTGCCAGCAGCGTAGGGGGGGGCCTGTCCTACAATGAGCAGTTCTTC; CDR3: CASSVGGGLSYNEQFF
size: many; D: -; V: TRBV9; length: 13; J: TRBJ1-1; DNA: TGTGCCAGCAGCGTAAAGGGATACACTGAAGCTTTCTTT; CDR3: CASSVKGYTEAFF
size: many; D: -; V: TRBV9; length: 14; J: TRBJ1-1; DNA: TGTGCCAGCAGCGTAGCGGGCCCGAACACTGAAGCTTTCTTT; CDR3: CASSVAGPNTEAFF
size: many; D: TRBD1; V: TRBV9; length: 16; J: TRBJ1-3; DNA: TGTGCCAGCAGCACTTTGGGACAGAGCTCTGGAAACACCATATATTTT; CDR3: CASSTLGQSSGNTIYF
size: many; D: -; V: TRBV9; length: 15; J: TRBJ2-4; DNA: TGTGCCAGCAGCGTAGGTGATTCAGGGAGAAACATTCAGTACTTC; CDR3: CASSVGDSGRNIQYF
size: many; D: -; V: TRBV9; length: 13; J: TRBJ2-1; DNA: TGTGCCAGCAGCGTAGACGCCTACAATGAGCAGTTCTTC; CDR3: CASSVDAYNEQFF
size: many; D: -; V: TRBV9; length: 15; J: TRBJ1-1; DNA: TGTGCCAGCAGCGTAGGTTCAGGGTCGGGCACTGAAGCTTTCTTT; CDR3: CASSVGSGSGTEAFF
size: many; D: -; V: TRBV9; length: 15; J: TRBJ1-2; DNA: TGTGCCAGCAGCGTAGAGGACAGTGCTAACTATGGCTACACCTTC; CDR3: CASSVEDSANYGYTF
size: -; D: -; V: TRBV9; length: 16; J: TRBJ2-7; DNA: TGTGCCAGCAGCGTAAGAGAGGCGGGCAAAGCCTACGAGCAGTACTTC; CDR3: CASSVREAGKAYEQYF
size: many; D: TRBD2; V: TRBV9; length: 16; J: TRBJ2-5; DNA: TGTGCCAGCAGCGTAGTTCCCGCGGGGGGGCAAGAGACCCAGTACTTC; CDR3: CASSVVPAGGQETQYF
size: many; D: TRBD2; V: TRBV9; length: 14; J: TRBJ2-1; DNA: TGTGCCAGCAGCCACAGCGGGGCTTACAATGAGCAGTTCTTC; CDR3: CASSHSGAYNEQFF
size: many; D: TRBD1; V: TRBV9; length: 12; J: TRBJ2-2; DNA: TGTGCCAGCGGCCAGGGGGCTGGGGAGCTGTTTTTT; CDR3: CASGQGAGELFF
size: -; D: -; V: TRBV9; length: 15; J: TRBJ2-3; DNA: TGTGCCAGCAGCGTACTCCCAGTTTTTACAGATACGCAGTATTTT; CDR3: CASSVLPVFTDTQYF
size: many; D: TRBD2; V: TRBV9; length: 16; J: TRBJ2-1; DNA: TGTGCCAGCAGCGTTCGGGAGGGACATGCCTACAATGAGCAGTTCTTC; CDR3: CASSVREGHAYNEQFF